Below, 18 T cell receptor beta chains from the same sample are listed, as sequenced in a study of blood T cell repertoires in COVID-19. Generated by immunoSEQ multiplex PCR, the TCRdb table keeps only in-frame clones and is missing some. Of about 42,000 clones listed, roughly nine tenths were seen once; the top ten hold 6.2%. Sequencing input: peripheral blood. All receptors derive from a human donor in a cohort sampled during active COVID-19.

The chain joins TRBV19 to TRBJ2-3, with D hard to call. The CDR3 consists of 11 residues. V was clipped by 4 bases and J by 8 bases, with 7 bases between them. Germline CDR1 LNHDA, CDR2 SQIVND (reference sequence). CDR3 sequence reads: CASSKKRTQYF. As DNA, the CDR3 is TGTGCCAGTAGTAAGAAGCGTACGCAGTATTTT.

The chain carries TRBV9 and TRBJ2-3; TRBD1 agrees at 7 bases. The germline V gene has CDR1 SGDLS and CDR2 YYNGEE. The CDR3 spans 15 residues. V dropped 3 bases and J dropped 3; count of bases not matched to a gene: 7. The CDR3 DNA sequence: TGTGCCAGCAGCGCTAGGGGACAGAGGACAGATACGCAGTATTTT. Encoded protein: CASSARGQRTDTQYF.

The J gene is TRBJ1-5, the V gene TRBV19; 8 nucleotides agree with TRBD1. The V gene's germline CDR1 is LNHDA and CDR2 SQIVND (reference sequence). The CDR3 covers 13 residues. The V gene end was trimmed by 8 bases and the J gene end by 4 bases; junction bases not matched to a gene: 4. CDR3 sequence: CASAGTGNQPQHF. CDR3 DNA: TGTGCCAGTGCCGGGACAGGTAATCAGCCCCAGCATTTT.

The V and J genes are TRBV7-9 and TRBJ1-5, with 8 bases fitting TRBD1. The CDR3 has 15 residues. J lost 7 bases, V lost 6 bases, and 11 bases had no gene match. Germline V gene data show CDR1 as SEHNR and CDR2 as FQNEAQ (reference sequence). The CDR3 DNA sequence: TGTGCCAGCAGTTATAGCTATGGGACAGGACAGCCCCAGCATTTT. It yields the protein CASSYSYGTGQPQHF.

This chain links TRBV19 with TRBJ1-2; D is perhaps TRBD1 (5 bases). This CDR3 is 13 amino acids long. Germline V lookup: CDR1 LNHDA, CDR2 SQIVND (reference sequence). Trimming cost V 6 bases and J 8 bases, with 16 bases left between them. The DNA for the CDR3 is TGTGCCAGTAGCCTGGGGGGGATTGGCGGCTACACCTTC. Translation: CASSLGGIGGYTF.

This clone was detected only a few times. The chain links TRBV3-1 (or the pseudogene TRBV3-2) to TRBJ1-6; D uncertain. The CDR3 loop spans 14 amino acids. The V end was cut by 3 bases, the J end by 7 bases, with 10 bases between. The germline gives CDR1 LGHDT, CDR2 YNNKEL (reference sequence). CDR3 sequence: CASSHERGNSPLHF. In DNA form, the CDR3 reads TGTGCCAGCAGCCACGAACGAGGGAATTCACCCCTCCACTTT.

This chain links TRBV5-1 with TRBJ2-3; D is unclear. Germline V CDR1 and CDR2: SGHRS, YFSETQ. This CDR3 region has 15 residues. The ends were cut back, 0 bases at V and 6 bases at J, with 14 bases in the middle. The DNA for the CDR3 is TGCGCCAGCAGCTTGGAAGGCGGTGGCTGGGATACGCAGTATTTT. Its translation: CASSLEGGGWDTQYF.

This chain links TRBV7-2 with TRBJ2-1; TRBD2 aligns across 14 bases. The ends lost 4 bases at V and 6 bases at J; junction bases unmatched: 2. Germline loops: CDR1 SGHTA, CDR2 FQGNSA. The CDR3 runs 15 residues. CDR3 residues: CASSWGLAGVNEQFF. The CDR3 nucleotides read TGTGCCAGCAGCTGGGGACTAGCGGGAGTCAATGAGCAGTTCTTC.

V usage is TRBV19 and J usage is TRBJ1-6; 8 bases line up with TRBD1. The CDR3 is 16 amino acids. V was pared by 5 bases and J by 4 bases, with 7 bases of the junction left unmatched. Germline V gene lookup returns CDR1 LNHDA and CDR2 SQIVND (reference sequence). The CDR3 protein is CASSLRQGPYNSPLHF. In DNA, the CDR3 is TGTGCCAGTAGTCTGCGACAGGGGCCTTATAATTCACCCCTCCACTTT.

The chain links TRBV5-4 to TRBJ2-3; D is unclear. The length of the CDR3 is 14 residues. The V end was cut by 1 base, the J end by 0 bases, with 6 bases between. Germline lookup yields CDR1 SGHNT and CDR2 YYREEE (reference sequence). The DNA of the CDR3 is TGTGCCAGCAGCTTGTATGTTAGCACAGATACGCAGTATTTT. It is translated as CASSLYVSTDTQYF.

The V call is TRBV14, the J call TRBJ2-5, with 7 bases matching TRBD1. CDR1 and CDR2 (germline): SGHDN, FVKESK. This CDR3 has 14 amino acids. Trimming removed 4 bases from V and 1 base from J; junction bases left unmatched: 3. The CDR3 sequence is CASSPGQVQETQYF. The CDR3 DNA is TGTGCCAGCAGCCCAGGACAGGTCCAAGAGACCCAGTACTTC.

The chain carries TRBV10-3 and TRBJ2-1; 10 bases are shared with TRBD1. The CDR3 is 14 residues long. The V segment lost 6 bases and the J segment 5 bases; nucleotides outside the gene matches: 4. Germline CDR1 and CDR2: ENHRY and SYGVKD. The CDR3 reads CAIRGQGGNNEQFF. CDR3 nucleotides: TGTGCCATCAGAGGACAGGGGGGGAACAATGAGCAGTTCTTC.

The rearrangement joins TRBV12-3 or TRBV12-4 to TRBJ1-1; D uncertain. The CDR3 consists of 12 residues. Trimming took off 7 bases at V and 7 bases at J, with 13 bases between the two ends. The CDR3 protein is CASNREGFEAFF. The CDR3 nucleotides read TGTGCCAGCAACCGAGAGGGATTTGAAGCTTTCTTT.

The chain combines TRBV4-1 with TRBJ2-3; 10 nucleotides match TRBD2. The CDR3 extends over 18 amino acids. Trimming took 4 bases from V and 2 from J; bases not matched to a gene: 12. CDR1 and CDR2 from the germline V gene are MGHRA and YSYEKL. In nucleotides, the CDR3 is TGCGCCAGCAGCCGAGGAGGGCTAGCGGGAGATTACACAGATACGCAGTATTTT. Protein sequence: CASSRGGLAGDYTDTQYF.

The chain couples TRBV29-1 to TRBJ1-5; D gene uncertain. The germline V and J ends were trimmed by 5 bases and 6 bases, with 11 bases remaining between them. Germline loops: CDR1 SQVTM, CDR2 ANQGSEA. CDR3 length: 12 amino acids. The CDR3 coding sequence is TGCAGCGTTTTATTGGGGAGTCAGCCCCAGCATTTT. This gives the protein CSVLLGSQPQHF.

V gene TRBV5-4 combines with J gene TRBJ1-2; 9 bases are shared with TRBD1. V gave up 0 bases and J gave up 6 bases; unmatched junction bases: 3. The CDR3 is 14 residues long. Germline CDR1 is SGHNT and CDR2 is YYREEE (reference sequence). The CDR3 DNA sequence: TGTGCCAGCAGCTTGGACAGGGGGCCCCATGGCTACACCTTC. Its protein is CASSLDRGPHGYTF.

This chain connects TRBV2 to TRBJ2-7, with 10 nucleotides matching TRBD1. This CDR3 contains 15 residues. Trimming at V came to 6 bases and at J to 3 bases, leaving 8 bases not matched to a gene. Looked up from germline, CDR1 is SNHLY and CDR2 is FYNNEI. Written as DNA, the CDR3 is TGTGCCAGCAGCAGACTCGGGACAGGGGACTACGAGCAGTACTTC. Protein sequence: CASSRLGTGDYEQYF.

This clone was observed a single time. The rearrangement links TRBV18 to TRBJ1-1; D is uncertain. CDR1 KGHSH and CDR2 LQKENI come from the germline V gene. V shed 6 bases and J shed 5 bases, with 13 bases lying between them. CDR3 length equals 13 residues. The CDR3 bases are TGTGCCAGCTCTAACCGCAGAGGGACTGAAGCTTTCTTT. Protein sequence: CASSNRRGTEAFF. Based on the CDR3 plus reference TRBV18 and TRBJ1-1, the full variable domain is NAGVMQNPRHLVRRRGQEARLRCSPMKGHSHVYWYRQLPEEGLKFMVYLQKENIIDESGMPKERFSAEFPKEGPSILRIQQVVRGDSAAYFCASSNRRGTEAFFGQGTRLTVV.